Detailed here is one T cell receptor beta chain. Sorting used thawed, overnight-rested PBMC stained with anti-CD3, a viability dye and GMM-loaded CD1B tetramer. CD1B tetramers were loaded with Rhodococcus equi-derived C32 glucose monomycolate. Each donor contributed roughly 91,000 sorted tetramer-negative cells. This CDR3 spans 14 amino acids. Trimming took off 5 bases at V and 2 bases at J, with 11 bases between the two ends. From germline, CDR1 is MNHEY and CDR2 SVGAGI. No alpha-beta pairing information exists for these sequences. Repertoires were generated with immunoSEQ multiplex PCR, while TCRdb's copy carries only in-frame clones and drops some. The sample lists around 50,000 clones, nearly 90% occurring once. The sample belongs to a study of T cells in tuberculosis. For the study at large: CD1B tetramers identified T cells specific for mycobacterial lipid GMM.

Source material: CD1b-GMM tetramer-negative cells sorted from PBMCs. The V and J genes are TRBV6-5 and TRBJ2-3; no clear D. The clonotype originates from an adult woman with latent tuberculosis. The CDR3 nucleotides are TGTGCCAGCAGTCGAAAGCCATACACAGATACGCAGTATTTT. Encoded protein: CASSRKPYTDTQYF.